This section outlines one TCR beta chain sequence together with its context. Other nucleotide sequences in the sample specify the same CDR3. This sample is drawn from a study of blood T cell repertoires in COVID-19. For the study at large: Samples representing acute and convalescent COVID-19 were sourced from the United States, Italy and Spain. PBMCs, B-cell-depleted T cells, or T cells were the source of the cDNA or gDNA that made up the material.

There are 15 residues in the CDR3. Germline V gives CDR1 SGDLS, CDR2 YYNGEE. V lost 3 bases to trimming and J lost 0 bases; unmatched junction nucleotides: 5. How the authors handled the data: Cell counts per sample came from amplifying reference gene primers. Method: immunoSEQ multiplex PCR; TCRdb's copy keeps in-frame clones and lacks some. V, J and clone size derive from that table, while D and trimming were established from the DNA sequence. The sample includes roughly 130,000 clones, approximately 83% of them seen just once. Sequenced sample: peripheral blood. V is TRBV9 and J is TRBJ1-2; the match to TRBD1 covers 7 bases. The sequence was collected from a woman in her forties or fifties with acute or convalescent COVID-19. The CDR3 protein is CASSAQGGANYGYTF. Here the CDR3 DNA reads TGTGCCAGCAGCGCTCAGGGGGGAGCTAACTATGGCTACACCTTC.